The 24 T cell receptor beta chains below were found in one sample sequenced in a study of cytomegalovirus exposure and HLA in healthy donors. PCR was performed using 60 Vbeta and 13 Jbeta primers. Sequenced by immunoSEQ multiplex PCR; TCRdb stores in-frame clones only, minus some. Seen here are approximately 160,000 clones, about 75% observed once, and the top ten hold 7.4%. Sequences were obtained from PBMCs. Receptors were obtained from a male donor in good health and CMV-seropositive.

This clone was detected once. The V call is TRBV4-2, the J call TRBJ2-1; possible D gene TRBD2, 5 bases. Germline CDR1 reads LGHNA; CDR2 reads YNFKEQ. Trimming took 3 bases from V and 6 from J, leaving 18 bases between them. The CDR3 runs 16 residues. The CDR3 region has the DNA TGTGCCAGCAGCCAGGCCGACACAGCGGTGCGCAATGAGCAGTTCTTC. Protein: CASSQADTAVRNEQFF.

The chain joins TRBV6-1 to TRBJ1-2, with D unresolved. Germline CDR1 and CDR2: MNHNS and SASEGT. V lost 4 bases, J lost 6 bases, and 6 bases lay in between. The CDR3 has 11 residues. The CDR3 coding sequence is TGTGCCAGCAGTGTGAGGGATGGCTACACCTTC. This encodes CASSVRDGYTF.

The chain employs TRBV19 and TRBJ2-7; 8 bases match TRBD1. Germline loops: CDR1 LNHDA, CDR2 SQIVND (reference sequence). This CDR3 is 15 amino acids long. The V gene end was trimmed by 3 bases and the J gene end by 2 bases; junction bases not matched to a gene: 6. CDR3 in amino acids: CASSIPGTGPYEQYF. The DNA of the CDR3 is TGTGCCAGTAGTATTCCGGGGACAGGTCCCTACGAGCAGTACTTC.

V is TRBV7-2 and J is TRBJ1-2, with D uncertain. Trimming stripped 0 bases from V and 0 bases from J, with 11 bases between. The CDR3 has 16 amino acids. Per the germline V gene, CDR1 is SGHTA and CDR2 is FQGNSA. The CDR3 spells CASSLASTTTNYGYTF. CDR3 coding DNA: TGTGCCAGCAGCTTAGCTTCGACAACAACTAACTATGGCTACACCTTC. Looking up the rest from reference TRBV7-2 and TRBJ1-2 gives the full variable domain: GAGVSQSPSNKVTEKGKDVELRCDPISGHTALYWYRQSLGQGLEFLIYFQGNSAPDKSGLPSDRFSAERTGGSVSTLTIQRTQQEDSAVYLCASSLASTTTNYGYTFGSGTRLTVV.

This chain links TRBV4-1 with TRBJ2-7; 7 nucleotides match TRBD1. The V gene end was trimmed by 1 base and the J gene end by 13 bases; junction bases not matched to a gene: 7. The CDR3 has 12 amino acids. Germline assignment: CDR1 MGHRA and CDR2 YSYEKL. The CDR3 DNA reads as TGCGCCAGCAGCCAAGTCCGAGACAGGGTATACTTC. Translation: CASSQVRDRVYF.

This clone appeared a few times. As DNA, the CDR3 is TGTGCCAGCGGTGGGGGAGCAGCAAACACTGAAGCTTTCTTT. Translated, it gives CASGGGAANTEAFF. This chain connects TRBV6-1 to TRBJ1-1, with D maybe TRBD1 (5 bases). V was trimmed by 8 bases and J by 2 bases, leaving 15 bases between them. Germline loops: CDR1 MNHNS, CDR2 SASEGT. The CDR3 extends over 14 amino acids.

The genes are TRBV7-9 and TRBJ1-6; 7 positions match TRBD1. CDR1 and CDR2 (germline): SEHNR, FQNEAQ (reference sequence). The CDR3 sequence is 15 residues long. V shed 5 bases, J shed 7 bases, and the junction held 8 bases outside the gene matches. The CDR3 sequence is CASSQGGIGNSPLHF. The CDR3 DNA sequence: TGTGCCAGCAGCCAGGGGGGCATTGGCAATTCACCCCTCCACTTT.

The gene calls are TRBV4-1 and TRBJ2-5, with TRBD1 as a possible D gene (5 bases). The V end lost 4 bases, the J end lost 3 bases, and 15 bases lay between the germline ends. The CDR3 is made up of 15 amino acids. Germline V gene lookup returns CDR1 MGHRA and CDR2 YSYEKL. The CDR3 DNA reads TGCGCCAGCAGCCCCCGGACACCGTACAAAGAGACCCAGTACTTC. Translating gives CASSPRTPYKETQYF.

J is TRBJ2-2 and V is TRBV7-6; D is possibly TRBD1 (6 bases). The CDR3 consists of 15 residues. V shed 1 base and J shed 3 bases, with 9 bases lying between them. CDR1 is SGHVS, CDR2 FNYEAQ, per germline. The CDR3: CASSLGTVDTGELFF. The CDR3 DNA reads TGTGCCAGCAGCTTAGGGACAGTGGACACCGGGGAGCTGTTTTTT.

The chain carries TRBV18 and TRBJ2-3; D is unclear. V lost 3 bases and J lost 1, with 11 bases in between. Germline V gene data show CDR1 as KGHSH and CDR2 as LQKENI. The length of the CDR3 is 15 residues. In nucleotides, the CDR3 is TGTGCCAGCTCACCCCTTAGCAGCGGCACAGATACGCAGTATTTT. Its translation is CASSPLSSGTDTQYF.

The chain couples TRBV5-8 to TRBJ2-1, with a possible D match to TRBD1 (7 bases). This CDR3 is 13 amino acids long. Germline V gene data show CDR1 as SGHTS and CDR2 as YDEGEE. The V end was cut by 10 bases, the J end by 2 bases, with 13 bases between. The CDR3 sequence is CAGGTVAYNEQFF. CDR3 DNA sequence: TGTGCCGGGGGGACAGTGGCCTACAATGAGCAGTTCTTC.

Details on this clone: This same CDR3 is encoded by further DNA sequences in the sample. The rearrangement uses TRBV7-8 and TRBJ1-5, with TRBD1 identical over 7 bases. There are 14 residues in the CDR3. V was pared by 6 bases and J by 1 base, with 3 bases of the junction left unmatched. In germline, CDR1 is SGHVS, CDR2 FQNEAQ. CDR3 DNA: TGTGCCAGCAGTTCAGGGGGGAGCAATCAGCCCCAGCATTTT. Amino acid sequence: CASSSGGSNQPQHF.

This clone was seen more than once but under ten times. J is TRBJ1-1 and V is TRBV5-4; no definite D call. Trimming took 4 bases from V and 1 from J, leaving 14 bases between them. Germline CDR1 reads SGHNT; CDR2 reads YYREEE (reference sequence). The CDR3 is 15 residues long. CDR3 in amino acids: CASSLEDGGNTEAFF. The DNA for the CDR3 is TGTGCCAGCAGCCTGGAGGACGGAGGGAACACTGAAGCTTTCTTT.

The chain carries TRBV28 and TRBJ2-7, with 12 bases fitting TRBD1. CDR1 and CDR2 (germline): MDHEN, SYDVKM. CDR3 size: 13 residues. The V segment lost 6 bases and the J segment 7 bases; nucleotides outside the gene matches: 4. The CDR3 sequence is CASRRDRGLEQYF. CDR3 nucleotide sequence: TGTGCCAGCAGGCGGGACAGGGGGCTTGAGCAGTACTTC.

This chain connects TRBV4-3 to TRBJ2-3; D is perhaps TRBD2 (5 bases). V lost 1 base to trimming and J lost 5 bases, with 13 bases between them. The CDR3 is 15 amino acids. Germline V lookup: CDR1 LGHNA, CDR2 YSLEER. CDR3 residues: CASSQARLGGDTQYF. The CDR3 DNA follows: TGCGCCAGCAGCCAAGCGAGGCTAGGAGGAGATACGCAGTATTTT.

This chain connects TRBV6-1 to TRBJ2-7; tentatively, D is TRBD2 (5 bases). Trimming shortened V by 5 bases and J by 2 bases, and 13 bases separated the two germline ends. CDR3 length: 14 residues. Per the germline V gene, CDR1 is MNHNS and CDR2 is SASEGT. In DNA form, the CDR3 reads TGTGCCAGCAGTTCGGGGTCCCTCACCTACGAGCAGTACTTC. Residues: CASSSGSLTYEQYF.

This clone was recorded a few times. V gene TRBV5-1 combines with J gene TRBJ1-6; TRBD1 aligns across 7 bases. The junction had 10 bases not matched to a gene; V was cut back by 4 bases and J by 0 bases. This CDR3 is built from 18 residues. The germline V gene encodes CDR1 SGHRS and CDR2 YFSETQ. The CDR3 sequence: CASSPGDSRSSYNSPLHF. The CDR3 DNA reads as TGCGCCAGCAGCCCTGGGGACAGTAGGAGCTCCTATAATTCACCCCTCCACTTT.

CDR3 protein: CASSHPDRNTEAFF. In DNA, the CDR3 is TGCGCCAGCAGCCACCCTGACAGGAACACTGAAGCTTTCTTT. The V and J genes are TRBV4-3 and TRBJ1-1, with D tentatively TRBD1 (5 bases). The CDR3 is 14 residues long. Trimming shortened V by 3 bases and J by 1 base, and 9 bases separated the two germline ends. CDR1 and CDR2 (germline): LGHNA, YSLEER.

The J gene is TRBJ2-1, the V gene TRBV5-1; no clear D gene. Trimming left V 4 bases short and J 0 bases short, with 11 bases between. This CDR3 has 15 amino acids. Looked up from germline, CDR1 is SGHRS and CDR2 is YFSETQ. CDR3 loop: CASSPTPSSYNEQFF. The CDR3 bases are TGCGCCAGCAGCCCCACCCCGAGCTCCTACAATGAGCAGTTCTTC. Using reference TRBV5-1 and TRBJ2-1 for the parts outside the CDR3, the full variable domain is KAGVTQTPRYLIKTRGQQVTLSCSPISGHRSVSWYQQTPGQGLQFLFEYFSETQRNKGNFPGRFSGRQFSNSRSEMNVSTLELGDSALYLCASSPTPSSYNEQFFGPGTRLTVL.

The chain uses TRBV6-5 and TRBJ2-2, with D perhaps TRBD1 (5 bases). The CDR3 totals 15 residues. The germline V gene has CDR1 MNHEY and CDR2 SVGAGI. V gave up 0 bases and J gave up 7 bases, with 12 bases separating them. The CDR3 DNA is TGTGCCAGCAGTTACTCGACCCTAGGGGTCGGGGAGCTGTTTTTT. The encoded protein is CASSYSTLGVGELFF.

This chain uses TRBV27 with TRBJ1-5; D is possibly TRBD1 (6 bases). V was cut by 8 bases and J by 6 bases, with 14 bases left in between. The germline V gene encodes CDR1 MNHEY and CDR2 SMNVEV (reference sequence). CDR3 length: 13 residues. The DNA for the CDR3 is TGTGCCAGCGGGAGGAGGGGGGGTCAGCCCCAGCATTTT. Its protein product is CASGRRGGQPQHF.

The rearrangement joins TRBV2 to TRBJ1-1; 8 bases map to TRBD1. The V gene's germline CDR1 is SNHLY and CDR2 FYNNEI. The CDR3 is made up of 14 amino acids. Trimming cost V 6 bases and J 11 bases; bases outside gene matches: 14. The chain's CDR3 is CASSVAGGSGWAFF. As DNA, the CDR3 is TGTGCCAGCAGCGTTGCAGGGGGCAGTGGATGGGCTTTCTTT.

This chain links TRBV7-2 with TRBJ2-3; TRBD2 matches at 8 bases. Germline V gene data show CDR1 as SGHTA and CDR2 as FQGNSA. With 3 bases clipped from V and 6 bases from J, the junction kept 5 bases outside the gene matches. This CDR3 spans 14 amino acids. The CDR3 bases are TGTGCCAGCAGCTTCGGGGGGGGAGCGGATACGCAGTATTTT. Its protein product is CASSFGGGADTQYF. Based on the CDR3 plus reference TRBV7-2 and TRBJ2-3, the full variable domain is GAGVSQSPSNKVTEKGKDVELRCDPISGHTALYWYRQSLGQGLEFLIYFQGNSAPDKSGLPSDRFSAERTGGSVSTLTIQRTQQEDSAVYLCASSFGGGADTQYFGPGTRLTVL.

The rearrangement uses TRBV9 and TRBJ1-1; TRBD1 matches 9 bases. Per germline, CDR1 SGDLS and CDR2 YYNGEE. V shed 3 bases, J shed 6 bases, and the junction held 3 bases outside the gene matches. The CDR3 loop spans 13 amino acids. The CDR3 DNA reads TGTGCCAGCAGCGCACAGGGGGCGGCTGAAGCTTTCTTT. Its protein is CASSAQGAAEAFF.